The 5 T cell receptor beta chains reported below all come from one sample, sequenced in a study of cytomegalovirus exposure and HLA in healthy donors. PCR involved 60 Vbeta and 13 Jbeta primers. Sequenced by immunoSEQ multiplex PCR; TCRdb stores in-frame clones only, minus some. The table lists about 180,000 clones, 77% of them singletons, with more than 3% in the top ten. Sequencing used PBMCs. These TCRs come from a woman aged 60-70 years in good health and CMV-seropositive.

The CDR3 reads CASSFAGTGRYEQYF. The CDR3 nucleotides read TGTGCCAGCTCTTTTGCCGGGACAGGGCGCTACGAGCAGTACTTC. This chain links TRBV25-1 with TRBJ2-7; 9 bases are a match to TRBD1. V was clipped by 8 bases and J by 3 bases; unmatched bases: 11. There are 15 residues in the CDR3. Germline V lookup: CDR1 MGHDK, CDR2 SYGVNS.

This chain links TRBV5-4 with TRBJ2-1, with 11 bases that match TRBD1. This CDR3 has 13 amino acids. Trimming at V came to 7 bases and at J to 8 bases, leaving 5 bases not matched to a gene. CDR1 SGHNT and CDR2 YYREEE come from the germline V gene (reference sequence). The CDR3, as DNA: TGTGCCAGCGGCCGGACAGGGGGCGATGAGCAGTTCTTC. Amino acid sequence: CASGRTGGDEQFF.

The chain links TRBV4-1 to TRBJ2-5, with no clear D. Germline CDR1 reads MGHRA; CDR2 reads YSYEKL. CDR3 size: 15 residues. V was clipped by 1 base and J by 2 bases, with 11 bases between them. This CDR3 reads CASSQGVQIQETQYF. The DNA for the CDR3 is TGCGCCAGCAGCCAAGGGGTACAGATTCAAGAGACCCAGTACTTC.

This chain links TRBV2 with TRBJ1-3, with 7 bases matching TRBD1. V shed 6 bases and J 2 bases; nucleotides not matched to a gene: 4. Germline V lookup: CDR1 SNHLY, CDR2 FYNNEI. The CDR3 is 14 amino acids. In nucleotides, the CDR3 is TGTGCCAGCAGACCCGGGACAGCTGGAAACACCATATATTTT. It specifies CASRPGTAGNTIYF.

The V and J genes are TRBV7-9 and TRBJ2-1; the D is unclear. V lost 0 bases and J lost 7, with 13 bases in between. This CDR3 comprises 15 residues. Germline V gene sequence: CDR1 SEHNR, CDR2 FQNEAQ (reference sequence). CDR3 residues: CASSLALGFGNEQFF. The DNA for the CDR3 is TGTGCCAGCAGCTTAGCGCTTGGGTTCGGGAATGAGCAGTTCTTC.